The rows below give T cell receptor beta chains drawn from one sample of a study of T cell responses to AZD1222 COVID-19 vaccine. Assay used: immunoSEQ multiplex PCR; TCRdb lists only in-frame clones, some missing. The data show about 45,000 clones, about four fifths seen once. Material: peripheral blood, obtained 28 days after the second dose of the MenACWY control vaccine. These receptors were taken from an adult who received the MenACWY meningococcal vaccine as a control. The CDR3 runs from the conserved cysteine through the conserved F or W. A D gene is named only where the DNA matches it firmly. Rows give clone size only sometimes, using once, few, many, or a class for an expanded clone.

V: TRBV5-1; D: -; size: few; length: 14; J: TRBJ1-2; CDR3: CASSLGGANYGYTF; DNA: TGCGCCAGCAGCTTGGGAGGGGCTAACTATGGCTACACCTTC
V: TRBV9; D: -; size: -; length: 13; J: TRBJ1-5; CDR3: CASSTIADQPQHF; DNA: TGTGCCAGCAGCACCATCGCAGATCAGCCCCAGCATTTT
V: TRBV2; D: -; size: -; length: 15; J: TRBJ1-1; CDR3: CASALTGTLNTEAFF; DNA: TGTGCCAGCGCCTTAACCGGGACACTAAACACTGAAGCTTTCTTT
V: TRBV6-6; D: -; size: few; length: 13; J: TRBJ1-1; CDR3: CASSYNRGTEAFF; DNA: TGTGCCAGCAGTTACAACCGCGGGACTGAAGCTTTCTTT
V: TRBV6-5; D: -; size: -; length: 13; J: TRBJ2-5; CDR3: CASSLLIGETQYF; DNA: TGTGCCTCCTCACTATTGATAGGGGAGACCCAGTACTTC
V: TRBV7-8; D: -; size: -; length: 14; J: TRBJ2-7; CDR3: CASSGDLSSYEQYF; DNA: TGTGCCAGCAGCGGGGACCTCTCCTCCTACGAGCAGTACTTC
V: TRBV5-4; D: -; size: many; length: 12; J: TRBJ1-1; CDR3: CASSSPQTEAFF; DNA: TGTGCCAGCAGCTCCCCTCAGACTGAAGCTTTCTTT
V: TRBV6-5; D: TRBD1; size: -; length: 13; J: TRBJ1-2; CDR3: CATLTGANYGYTF; DNA: TGTGCCACCTTGACAGGGGCTAACTATGGCTACACCTTC
V: TRBV5-1; D: -; size: -; length: 15; J: TRBJ1-1; CDR3: CASSLIAGMNTEAFF; DNA: TGCGCCAGCAGCTTGATAGCAGGAATGAACACTGAAGCTTTCTTT
V: TRBV18; D: -; size: few; length: 14; J: TRBJ1-6; CDR3: CASSPAGRRSPLHF; DNA: TGTGCCAGCTCACCGGCAGGGAGGCGGTCACCCCTCCACTTT
V: TRBV5-1; D: TRBD1; size: -; length: 14; J: TRBJ2-5; CDR3: CASSSSGTAETQYF; DNA: TGCGCCAGCAGCTCGTCCGGGACAGCCGAGACCCAGTACTTC
V: TRBV10-3; D: -; size: many; length: 14; J: TRBJ1-2; CDR3: CAISEGRANYGYTF; DNA: TGTGCCATCAGTGAGGGCAGGGCTAACTATGGCTACACCTTC
V: TRBV12-5; D: TRBD1; size: -; length: 14; J: TRBJ1-4; CDR3: CASGQGGTDEKLFF; DNA: TGTGCTAGTGGCCAGGGGGGGACCGATGAAAAACTGTTTTTT
V: TRBV30; D: -; size: -; length: 15; J: TRBJ1-3; CDR3: CAWSVRVTSGNTIYF; DNA: TGTGCCTGGAGTGTACGGGTGACCTCTGGAAACACCATATATTTT
V: TRBV5-1; D: -; size: -; length: 15; J: TRBJ2-2; CDR3: CASGPGSFNTGELFF; DNA: TGCGCCAGTGGACCGGGTTCTTTTAACACCGGGGAGCTGTTTTTT
V: TRBV28; D: -; size: -; length: 12; J: TRBJ2-2; CDR3: CASHLRPGELFF; DNA: TGTGCCAGCCACCTCCGGCCCGGGGAGCTGTTTTTT
V: TRBV27; D: TRBD2; size: -; length: 16; J: TRBJ2-7; CDR3: CASSYSGTSALYEQYF; DNA: TGTGCCAGCAGCTACTCTGGAACTAGCGCGCTCTACGAGCAGTACTTC
V: TRBV30; D: -; size: once; length: 13; J: TRBJ1-5; CDR3: CAWMGGGNQPQHF; DNA: TGTGCCTGGATGGGGGGCGGCAATCAGCCCCAGCATTTT
V: TRBV5-1; D: -; size: -; length: 12; J: TRBJ2-2; CDR3: CASSFFSGELFF; DNA: TGCGCCAGCAGCTTTTTTAGCGGGGAGCTGTTTTTT
V: TRBV7-2; D: -; size: -; length: 15; J: TRBJ2-3; CDR3: CASSLSGLSTDTQYF; DNA: TGTGCCAGCAGCTTAAGCGGATTAAGCACAGATACGCAGTATTTT
V: TRBV12-5; D: -; size: -; length: 17; J: TRBJ1-5; CDR3: CASGLTPFDSGNQPQHF; DNA: TGTGCTAGTGGTTTGACCCCTTTTGACAGCGGAAATCAGCCCCAGCATTTT
V: TRBV3-1/TRBV3-2; D: -; size: -; length: 12; J: TRBJ2-7; CDR3: CASSPSSYEQYF; DNA: TGTGCCAGCAGCCCCAGCTCCTACGAGCAGTACTTC
V: TRBV7-9; D: -; size: -; length: 12; J: TRBJ2-5; CDR3: CASSLLRETQYF; DNA: TGTGCCAGCAGCTTACTCCGAGAGACCCAGTACTTC
V: TRBV10-3; D: -; size: -; length: 12; J: TRBJ2-5; CDR3: CAISPEDETQYF; DNA: TGTGCCATCAGCCCCGAGGATGAGACCCAGTACTTC
V: TRBV4-1; D: -; size: -; length: 17; J: TRBJ2-3; CDR3: CASSQEPRGLTTDTQYF; DNA: TGCGCCAGCAGCCAAGAGCCCCGGGGTTTGACGACAGATACGCAGTATTTT
V: TRBV9; D: -; size: -; length: 15; J: TRBJ2-1; CDR3: CASSAYGTAYNEQFF; DNA: TGTGCCAGCAGCGCTTACGGGACGGCATACAATGAGCAGTTCTTC
V: TRBV7-6; D: TRBD2; size: -; length: 15; J: TRBJ2-1; CDR3: CASSFRLAGGPEQFF; DNA: TGTGCCAGCAGCTTTCGACTAGCGGGGGGGCCTGAGCAGTTCTTC